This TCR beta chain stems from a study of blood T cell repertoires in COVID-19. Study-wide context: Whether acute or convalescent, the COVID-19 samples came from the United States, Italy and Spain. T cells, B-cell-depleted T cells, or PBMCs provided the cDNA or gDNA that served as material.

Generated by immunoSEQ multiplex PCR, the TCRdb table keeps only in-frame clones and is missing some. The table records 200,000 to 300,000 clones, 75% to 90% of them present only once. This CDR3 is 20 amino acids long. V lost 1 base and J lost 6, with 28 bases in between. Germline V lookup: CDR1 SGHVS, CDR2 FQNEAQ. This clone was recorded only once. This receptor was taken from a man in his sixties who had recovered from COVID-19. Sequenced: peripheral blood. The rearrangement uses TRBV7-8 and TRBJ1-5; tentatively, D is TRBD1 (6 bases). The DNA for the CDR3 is TGTGCCAGCAGCTTAGGGGGTCGGGGTTCTACAGGGAGGGGAGGTCAGCCCCAGCATTTT. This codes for CASSLGGRGSTGRGGQPQHF.